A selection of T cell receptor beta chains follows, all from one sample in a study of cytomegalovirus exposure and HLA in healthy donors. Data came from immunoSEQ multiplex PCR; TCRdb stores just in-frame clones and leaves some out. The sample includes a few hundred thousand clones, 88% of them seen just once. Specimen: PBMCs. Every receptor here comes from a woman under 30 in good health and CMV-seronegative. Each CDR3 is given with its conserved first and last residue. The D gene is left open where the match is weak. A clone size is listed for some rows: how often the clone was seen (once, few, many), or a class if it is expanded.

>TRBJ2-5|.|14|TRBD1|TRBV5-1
CASSLEGAGETQYF
TGCGCCAGCAGCTTGGAGGGGGCTGGGGAGACCCAGTACTTC
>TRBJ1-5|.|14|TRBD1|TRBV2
CASSDSTGLQPQHF
TGTGCCAGCAGTGACTCGACAGGGCTGCAGCCCCAGCATTTT
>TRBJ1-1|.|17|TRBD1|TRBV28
CASSLVSTPGQSPEAFF
TGTGCCAGCAGTTTGGTGAGTACACCGGGACAGTCTCCTGAAGCTTTCTTT
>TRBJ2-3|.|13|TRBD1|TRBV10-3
CAIRDRSTDTQYF
TGTGCCATCCGGGACAGGAGCACAGATACGCAGTATTTT
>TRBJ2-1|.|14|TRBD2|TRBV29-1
CSAVAGSSYNEQFF
TGCAGCGCAGTAGCGGGGTCCTCCTACAATGAGCAGTTCTTC
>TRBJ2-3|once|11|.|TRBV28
CASSYQDTQYF
TGTGCCAGCAGTTATCAAGATACGCAGTATTTT
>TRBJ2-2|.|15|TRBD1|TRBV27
CASSLKGARTGELFF
TGTGCCAGCAGTTTGAAGGGGGCTAGGACCGGGGAGCTGTTTTTT
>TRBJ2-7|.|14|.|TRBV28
CASSFQGIFYEQYF
TGTGCCAGCAGTTTTCAGGGAATTTTCTACGAGCAGTACTTC
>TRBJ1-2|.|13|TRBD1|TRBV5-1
CASSSDRVHGYTF
TGCGCCAGCAGCTCTGACAGGGTTCATGGCTACACCTTC
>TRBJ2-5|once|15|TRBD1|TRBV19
CASSIVWTGEETQYF
TGTGCCAGTAGTATAGTTTGGACAGGGGAAGAGACCCAGTACTTC
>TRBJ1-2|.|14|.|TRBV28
CASSPPMRGYGYTF
TGTGCCAGCAGTCCCCCCATGCGGGGGTATGGCTACACCTTC
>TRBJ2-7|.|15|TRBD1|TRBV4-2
CASSQEAGGSYEQYF
TGTGCCAGCAGCCAAGAGGCAGGGGGCTCATACGAGCAGTACTTC
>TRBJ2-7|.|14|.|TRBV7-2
CASSLAGLQYEQYF
TGTGCCAGCAGCTTAGCGGGACTTCAGTACGAGCAGTACTTC
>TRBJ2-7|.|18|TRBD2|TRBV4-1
CASSQERPTSGASYEQYF
TGCGCCAGCAGCCAAGAAAGGCCCACGAGCGGGGCCTCCTACGAGCAGTACTTC
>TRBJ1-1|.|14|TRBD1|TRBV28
CASSSQGIGTEAFF
TGTGCCAGCAGCTCACAGGGGATCGGCACTGAAGCTTTCTTT
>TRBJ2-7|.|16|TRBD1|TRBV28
CASSQLRTGVNYEQYF
TGTGCCAGCAGTCAGCTACGGACAGGGGTAAACTACGAGCAGTACTTC